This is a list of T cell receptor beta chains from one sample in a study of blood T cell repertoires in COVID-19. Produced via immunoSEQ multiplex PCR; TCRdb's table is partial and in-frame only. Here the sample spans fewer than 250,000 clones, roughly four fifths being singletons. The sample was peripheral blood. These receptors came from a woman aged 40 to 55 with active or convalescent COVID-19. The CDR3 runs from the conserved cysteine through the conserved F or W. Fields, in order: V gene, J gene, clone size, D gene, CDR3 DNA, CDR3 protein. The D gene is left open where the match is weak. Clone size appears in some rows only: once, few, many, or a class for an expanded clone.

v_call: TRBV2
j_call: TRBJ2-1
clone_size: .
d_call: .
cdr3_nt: TGTGCCAGCAGTGGGGGGGTTAGAGGTATAGCACCTTTCGGGTTCTTC
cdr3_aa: CASSGGVRGIAPFGFF

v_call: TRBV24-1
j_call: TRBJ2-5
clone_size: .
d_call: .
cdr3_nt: TGTGCCACCAGTGATTTGATGCGGGGTGAACAAGAGACCCAGTACTTC
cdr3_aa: CATSDLMRGEQETQYF

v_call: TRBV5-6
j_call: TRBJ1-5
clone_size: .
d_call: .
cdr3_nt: TGTGCCAGCAGCTTGACCGGGGGTGGAAGCAATCAGCCCCAGCATTTT
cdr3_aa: CASSLTGGGSNQPQHF

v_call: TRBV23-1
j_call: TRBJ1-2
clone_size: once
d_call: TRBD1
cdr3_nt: TGCGCCAGCAGTCAATGTGGGGACAGGCGTAACTATGGCTACACCTTC
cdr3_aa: CASSQCGDRRNYGYTF

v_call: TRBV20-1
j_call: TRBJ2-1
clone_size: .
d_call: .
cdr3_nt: TGCAGTGCTAGTTTTGGGCGGGGTGACAATGAGCAGTTCTTC
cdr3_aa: CSASFGRGDNEQFF

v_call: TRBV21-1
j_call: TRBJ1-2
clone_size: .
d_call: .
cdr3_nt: TGTGCCAGCAGCAAAGTGGATTTCGTGGGGAGTCGGTATGGCTACACCTTC
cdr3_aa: CASSKVDFVGSRYGYTF

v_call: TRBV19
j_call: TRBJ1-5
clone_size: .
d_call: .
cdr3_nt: TGTGCCAGTAGTATTGGCAGGGTGTGGGATCAGCCCCAGCATTTT
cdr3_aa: CASSIGRVWDQPQHF

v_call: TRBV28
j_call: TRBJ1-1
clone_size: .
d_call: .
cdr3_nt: TGTGCCAGCAGTTTATTGGGGGACTCCACTGAAGCTTTCTTT
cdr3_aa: CASSLLGDSTEAFF

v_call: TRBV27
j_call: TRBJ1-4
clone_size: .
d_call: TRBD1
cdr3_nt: TGTGCCAGCAGTTTATTGGAGGGGGCCTATGAAAAACTGTTTTTT
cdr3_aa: CASSLLEGAYEKLFF

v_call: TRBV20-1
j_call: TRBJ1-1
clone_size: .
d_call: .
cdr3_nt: TGCAGCATCCTGAACACTGAAGCTTTCTTT
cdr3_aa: CSILNTEAFF

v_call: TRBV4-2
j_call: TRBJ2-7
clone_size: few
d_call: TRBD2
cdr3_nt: TGTGCCAGCAGCCCAACCCGAAGCGGGAGAGGTGAGCAGTACTTC
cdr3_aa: CASSPTRSGRGEQYF

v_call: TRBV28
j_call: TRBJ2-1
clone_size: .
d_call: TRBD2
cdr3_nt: TGTGCCAGCAGTGCGACTAGCGGGGTCGGTGAGCAGTTCTTC
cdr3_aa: CASSATSGVGEQFF

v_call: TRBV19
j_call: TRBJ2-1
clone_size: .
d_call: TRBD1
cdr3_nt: TGTGCCAGTAGTATTCGACAGGGGATGTACAATGAGCAGTTCTTC
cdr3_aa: CASSIRQGMYNEQFF

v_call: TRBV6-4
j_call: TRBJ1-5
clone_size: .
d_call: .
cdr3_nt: TGTGCCAGCAGTGGGGGGCGCAATCAGCCCCAGCATTTT
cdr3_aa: CASSGGRNQPQHF

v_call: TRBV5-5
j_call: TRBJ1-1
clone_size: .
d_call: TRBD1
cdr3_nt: TGTGCCAGCAGCCCCACAGGGGACACTGAAGCTTTCTTT
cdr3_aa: CASSPTGDTEAFF

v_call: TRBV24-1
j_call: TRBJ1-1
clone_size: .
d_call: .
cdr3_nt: TGTGCCACCAGTGATTTGGGCGGGGGCGAAGCTTTCTTT
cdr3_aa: CATSDLGGGEAFF

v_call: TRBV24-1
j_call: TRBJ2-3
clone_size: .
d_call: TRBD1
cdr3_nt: TGTGCCACCAGTGATGCGACAGGGTGGAACACAGATACGCAGTATTTT
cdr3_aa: CATSDATGWNTDTQYF

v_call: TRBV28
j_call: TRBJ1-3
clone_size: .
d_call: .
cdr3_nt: TGTGCCAGCAGCCGACCACAGGGAACTGGAAACACCATATATTTT
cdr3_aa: CASSRPQGTGNTIYF

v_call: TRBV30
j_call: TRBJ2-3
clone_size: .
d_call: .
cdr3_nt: TGTGCCTGGAGTGCGGTGAGCACAGATACGCAGTATTTT
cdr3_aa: CAWSAVSTDTQYF

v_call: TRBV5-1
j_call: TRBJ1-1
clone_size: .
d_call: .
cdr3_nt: TGCGCCAGCAGCTTGGAGGACAGCCGGAACACTGAAGCTTTCTTT
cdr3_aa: CASSLEDSRNTEAFF

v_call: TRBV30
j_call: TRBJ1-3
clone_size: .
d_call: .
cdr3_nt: TGTGCCTGGAGTCTGTCTACCTCTGGAAACACCATATATTTT
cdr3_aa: CAWSLSTSGNTIYF

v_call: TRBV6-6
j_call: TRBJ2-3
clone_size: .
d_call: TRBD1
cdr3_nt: TGTGCCAGCAGTTTAAACAGGGGCAGCACAGATACGCAGTATTTT
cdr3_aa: CASSLNRGSTDTQYF

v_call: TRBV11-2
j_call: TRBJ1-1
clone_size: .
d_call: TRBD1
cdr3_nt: TGTGCCAGCAGCTCGACAGGGGGGAACACTGAAGCTTTCTTT
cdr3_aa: CASSSTGGNTEAFF

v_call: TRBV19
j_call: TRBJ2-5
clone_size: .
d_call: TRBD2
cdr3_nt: TGTGCCAGTAGTACACTCGGGGGACTAGCGGGACCTGAGACCCAGTACTTC
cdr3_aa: CASSTLGGLAGPETQYF

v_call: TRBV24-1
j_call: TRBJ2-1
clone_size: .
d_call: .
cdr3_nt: TGTGCCACCAGTGATCAGAAGTCGGCAGGGTCCTACAATGAGCAGTTCTTC
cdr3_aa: CATSDQKSAGSYNEQFF

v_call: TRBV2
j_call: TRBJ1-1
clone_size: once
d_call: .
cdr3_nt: TGTGCCAGCAGGCCGACAGCCCTGAACACTGAAGCTTTCTTT
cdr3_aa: CASRPTALNTEAFF

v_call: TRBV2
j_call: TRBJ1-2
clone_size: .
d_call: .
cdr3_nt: TGTGCCAGCAGTGAAAACAGCTATGGCTACACCTTC
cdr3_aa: CASSENSYGYTF

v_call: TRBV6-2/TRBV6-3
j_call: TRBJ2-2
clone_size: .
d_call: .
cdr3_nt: TGTGCCAGCAGCCAGGTGCGAGGAAACACCGGGGAGCTGTTTTTT
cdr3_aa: CASSQVRGNTGELFF

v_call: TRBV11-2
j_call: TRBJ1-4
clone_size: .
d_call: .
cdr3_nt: TGTGCCAGCAGCGAGGGTTCAACTAATGAAAAACTGTTTTTT
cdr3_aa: CASSEGSTNEKLFF

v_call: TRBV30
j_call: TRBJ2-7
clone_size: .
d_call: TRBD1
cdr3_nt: TGTGCCTGGAGTGTCAACAGGGGAGAGCAGTACTTC
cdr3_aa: CAWSVNRGEQYF

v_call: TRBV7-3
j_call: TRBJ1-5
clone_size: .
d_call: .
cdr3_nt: TGTGCCAGCAGCCTAGGGAGTAAAGGACAGCCCCAGCATTTT
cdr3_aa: CASSLGSKGQPQHF

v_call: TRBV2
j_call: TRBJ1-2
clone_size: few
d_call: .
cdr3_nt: TGTGCCGAAGCAGGTACAGGGAACTATGGCTACACCTTC
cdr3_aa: CAEAGTGNYGYTF

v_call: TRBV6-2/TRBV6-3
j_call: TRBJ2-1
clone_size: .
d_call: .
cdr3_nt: TGTGCCAGCAGTACCAGGGACATCTCCTACAATGAGCAGTTCTTC
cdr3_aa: CASSTRDISYNEQFF

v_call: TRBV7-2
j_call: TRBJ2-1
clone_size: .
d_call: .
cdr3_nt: TGTGCCAGCAGCCGCACCATCGTAGGACAGACCTACAATGAGCAGTTCTTC
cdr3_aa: CASSRTIVGQTYNEQFF

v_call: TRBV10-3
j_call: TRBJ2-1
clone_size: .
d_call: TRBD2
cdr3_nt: TGTGCCATCAGTGGAACTGGGACTAGCGGGAACTACAATGAGCAGTTCTTC
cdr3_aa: CAISGTGTSGNYNEQFF

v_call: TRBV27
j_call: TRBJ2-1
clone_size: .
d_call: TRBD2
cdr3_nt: TGTGCCAGCAGTGGACCGGGAGCGGGAACGTCCTACAATGAGCAGTTCTTC
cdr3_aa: CASSGPGAGTSYNEQFF

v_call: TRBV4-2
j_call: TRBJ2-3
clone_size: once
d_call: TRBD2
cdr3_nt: TGTGCCAGCAGCCCAAACGGGGGGGCCACAGATACGCAGTATTTT
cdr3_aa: CASSPNGGATDTQYF

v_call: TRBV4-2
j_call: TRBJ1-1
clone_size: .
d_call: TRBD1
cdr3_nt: TGTGCCAGCAGCCGGACAGGACCTTACACTGAAGCTTTCTTT
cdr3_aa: CASSRTGPYTEAFF

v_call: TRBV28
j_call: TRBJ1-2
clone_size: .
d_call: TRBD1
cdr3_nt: TGTGCCAGCAGTTTAGGGACAGGGAGGGACTATGGCTACACCTTC
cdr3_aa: CASSLGTGRDYGYTF

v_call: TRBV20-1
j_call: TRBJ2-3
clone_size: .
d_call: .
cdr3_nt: TGCAGTGCTAGTGGGCGGCCCGGGGACACAGATACGCAGTATTTT
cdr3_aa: CSASGRPGDTDTQYF

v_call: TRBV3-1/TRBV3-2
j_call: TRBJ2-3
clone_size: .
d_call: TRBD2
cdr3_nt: TGTGCCAGCAGCCAAGAGGCTAGCGGGACAGATACGCAGTATTTT
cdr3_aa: CASSQEASGTDTQYF

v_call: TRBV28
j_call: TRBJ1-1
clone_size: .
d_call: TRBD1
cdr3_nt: TGTGCCAGCAGTTTAGGGGACAGGATGAACACTGAAGCTTTCTTT
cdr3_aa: CASSLGDRMNTEAFF

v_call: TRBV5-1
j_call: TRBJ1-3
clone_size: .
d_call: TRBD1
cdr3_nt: TGCGCCAGCCGATCAGGCGGTGCGAGACAGGGCGTCACTGGAAACACCATATATTTT
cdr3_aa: CASRSGGARQGVTGNTIYF

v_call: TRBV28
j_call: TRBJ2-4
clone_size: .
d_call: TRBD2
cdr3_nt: TGTGCCAGCATTAGGGATATAAGAGGACTAGCAGTAACAAACATTCAGTACTTC
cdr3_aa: CASIRDIRGLAVTNIQYF

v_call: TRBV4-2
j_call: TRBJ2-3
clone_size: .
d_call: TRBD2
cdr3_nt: TGTGCCAGCAGCCAATCGACTAGCGGGGGGGGAGATACGCAGTATTTT
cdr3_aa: CASSQSTSGGGDTQYF

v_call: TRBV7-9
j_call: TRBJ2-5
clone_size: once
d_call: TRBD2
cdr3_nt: TGTGCCAGCAGCTTAGCAGCGGGAGCTCGAGAGACCCAGTACTTC
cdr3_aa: CASSLAAGARETQYF

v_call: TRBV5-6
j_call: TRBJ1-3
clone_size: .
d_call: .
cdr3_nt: TGTGCCAGCAGCTTGGGGCCCTCTGGAAACACCATATATTTT
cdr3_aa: CASSLGPSGNTIYF

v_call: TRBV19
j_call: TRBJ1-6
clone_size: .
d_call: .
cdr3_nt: TGTGCCAGTAGTGAGGGCCCTAATTCACCCCTCCACTTT
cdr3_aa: CASSEGPNSPLHF

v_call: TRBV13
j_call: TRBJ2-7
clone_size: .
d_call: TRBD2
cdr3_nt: TGTGCCAGCAGCTTAGGCCCCCTAGCGGGCCCTAGGCCCTCCCGCTACGAGCAGTACTTC
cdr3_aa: CASSLGPLAGPRPSRYEQYF

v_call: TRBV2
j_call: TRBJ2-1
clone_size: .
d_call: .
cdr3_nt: TGTGCCAGCAGTAATGGGGGGGCTGAATCGTTCTTC
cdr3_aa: CASSNGGAESFF

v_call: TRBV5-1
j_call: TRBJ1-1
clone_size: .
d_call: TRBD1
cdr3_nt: TGCGCCAGCAGCTCTGAACCGGGACAGGGTGAAGCTTTCTTT
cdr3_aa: CASSSEPGQGEAFF

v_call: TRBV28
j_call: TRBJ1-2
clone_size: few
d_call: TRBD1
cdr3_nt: TGTGCCAGCAGTGTAGGGGGACAGAGGCTCTATGGCTACACCTTC
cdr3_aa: CASSVGGQRLYGYTF

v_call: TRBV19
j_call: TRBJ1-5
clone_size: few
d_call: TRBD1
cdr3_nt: TGTGCCAGTAGTATAGGGACAGGGAAAAACAATCAGCCCCAGCATTTT
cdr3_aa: CASSIGTGKNNQPQHF

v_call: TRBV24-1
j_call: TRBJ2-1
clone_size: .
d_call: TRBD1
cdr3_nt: TGTGCCACCGGACAGGGTTCTCCTGAGCAGTTCTTC
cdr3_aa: CATGQGSPEQFF

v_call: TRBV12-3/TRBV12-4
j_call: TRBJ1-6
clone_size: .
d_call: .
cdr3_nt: TGTGCCAGCGGGGCCTTCGGGAATTCACCCCTCCACTTT
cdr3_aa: CASGAFGNSPLHF

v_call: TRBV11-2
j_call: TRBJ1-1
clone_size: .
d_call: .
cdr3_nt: TGTGCCAGCAGCCGGGGTTGGGGCACTGAAGCTTTCTTT
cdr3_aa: CASSRGWGTEAFF

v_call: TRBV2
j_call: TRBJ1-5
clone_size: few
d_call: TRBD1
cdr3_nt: TGTGCCAGCAGTTGGGACAGGGACTATAGCAATCAGCCCCAGCATTTT
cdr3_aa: CASSWDRDYSNQPQHF

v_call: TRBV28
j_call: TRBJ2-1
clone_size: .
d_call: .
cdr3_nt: TGTGCCAGCAGTTTGTCCCGGGACTTACATGACAATGAGCAGTTCTTC
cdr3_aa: CASSLSRDLHDNEQFF